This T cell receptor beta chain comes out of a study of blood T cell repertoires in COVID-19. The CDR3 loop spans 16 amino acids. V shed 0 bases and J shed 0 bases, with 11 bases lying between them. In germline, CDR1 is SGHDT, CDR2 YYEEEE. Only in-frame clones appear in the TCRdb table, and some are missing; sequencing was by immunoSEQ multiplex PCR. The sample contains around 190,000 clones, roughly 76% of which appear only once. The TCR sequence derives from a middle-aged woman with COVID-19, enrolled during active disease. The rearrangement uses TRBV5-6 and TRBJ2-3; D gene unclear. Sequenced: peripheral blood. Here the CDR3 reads CASSLVLVTSTDTQYF. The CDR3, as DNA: TGTGCCAGCAGCTTGGTGTTAGTCACTAGCACAGATACGCAGTATTTT.